One sample yielded the 14 T cell receptor beta chains listed below, sequenced in a study of T cell changes during pregnancy in multiple sclerosis. Method: immunoSEQ multiplex PCR; TCRdb's copy keeps in-frame clones and lacks some. This table holds about 41,000 clones, 89% found once. The source material was CD4+ T cells from peripheral blood mononuclear cells, sampled in the first trimester of pregnancy. The receptors were sampled from a female donor with multiple sclerosis, enrolled in a pregnancy study.

This chain connects TRBV5-1 to TRBJ2-1; 10 positions match TRBD1. V was clipped by 5 bases and J by 9 bases; unmatched bases: 11. The germline V gene encodes CDR1 SGHRS and CDR2 YFSETQ. The CDR3 is made up of 15 amino acids. CDR3 amino acids: CASRLTGGEIREQFF. CDR3 nucleotide sequence: TGCGCCAGCAGGTTGACAGGGGGCGAGATACGTGAGCAGTTCTTC.

The rearrangement links TRBV29-1 to TRBJ2-3, with 12 bases that match TRBD2. Germline lookup yields CDR1 SQVTM and CDR2 ANQGSEA. The CDR3 is 14 amino acids. Trimming removed 8 bases from V and 3 bases from J; junction bases left unmatched: 6. In nucleotides, the CDR3 is TGCAGCACTAGGACTAGCGGGAAAACAGATACGCAGTATTTT. Amino acid sequence: CSTRTSGKTDTQYF.

The chain employs TRBV6-5 and TRBJ1-4; TRBD1 matches 9 bases. Germline CDR1 is MNHEY and CDR2 is SVGAGI. The CDR3 consists of 15 residues. V lost 2 bases and J lost 7; bases outside the gene matches: 5. In nucleotides, the CDR3 is TGTGCCAGCAGTTACGGGCGACAGGGGGGTGAAAAACTGTTTTTT. Its protein is CASSYGRQGGEKLFF.

The chain has TRBV20-1 and TRBJ1-2; D is ambiguous. The CDR3 is 10 amino acids. The V end lost 1 base, the J end lost 8 bases, and 5 bases lay between the germline ends. Germline V gene data show CDR1 as DFQATT and CDR2 as SNEGSKA (reference sequence). The CDR3 region has the DNA TGCAGTGCTAGAGGCCAGGGCTACACCTTC. Its protein product is CSARGQGYTF.

The chain uses TRBV28 and TRBJ1-3, with D uncertain. The germline V and J ends were trimmed by 6 bases and 0 bases, with 6 bases remaining between them. The CDR3 length is 13 residues. The germline V gene encodes CDR1 MDHEN and CDR2 SYDVKM. In DNA, the CDR3 is TGTGCCAGCAGCCCTATCTCTGGAAACACCATATATTTT. It specifies CASSPISGNTIYF.

The chain carries TRBV6-6 and TRBJ1-2; a possible D gene is TRBD1 (6 bases). Trimming removed 6 bases from V and 3 bases from J, with 11 bases in between. The germline V gene has CDR1 MNHNY and CDR2 SVGAGI (reference sequence). This CDR3 is 13 amino acids long. The CDR3 DNA sequence: TGTGCCAGCAGGGACAGTGGAGACTATGGCTACACCTTC. This gives the protein CASRDSGDYGYTF.

This sequence joins TRBV7-9 and TRBJ2-4, with 8 bases that match TRBD1. Per the germline V gene, CDR1 is SEHNR and CDR2 is FQNEAQ (reference sequence). V lost 5 bases and J lost 0; bases outside the gene matches: 15. The CDR3 spans 19 residues. CDR3: CASSPLSLRQGIAKNIQYF. In DNA form, the CDR3 reads TGTGCCAGCAGCCCACTTTCTTTAAGACAGGGGATAGCCAAAAACATTCAGTACTTC.

The V and J genes are TRBV6-1 and TRBJ1-1; TRBD1 matches at 9 bases. This CDR3 has 15 amino acids. CDR1 is MNHNS and CDR2 is SASEGT in the germline V gene. Trimming at V came to 4 bases and at J to 4 bases, leaving 7 bases not matched to a gene. This chain's CDR3 is CASSVFGTGSTEAFF. In DNA form, the CDR3 reads TGTGCCAGCAGTGTTTTTGGGACAGGGAGCACTGAAGCTTTCTTT.

The count of this clone is one. The J gene is TRBJ2-3, the V gene TRBV25-1; tentatively, D is TRBD1 (5 bases). The CDR3 consists of 15 residues. Trimming removed 8 bases from V and 0 bases from J, with 15 bases in between. CDR1 is MGHDK, CDR2 SYGVNS, per germline. The chain's CDR3 is CASEGNRWSTDTQYF. Here the CDR3 DNA reads TGTGCCAGCGAAGGGAACAGGTGGAGCACAGATACGCAGTATTTT.

This chain uses TRBV14 with TRBJ2-5; 10 positions agree with TRBD2. The germline V gene has CDR1 SGHDN and CDR2 FVKESK. This CDR3 region has 16 residues. Losses at the gene ends were 5 bases for V and 5 bases for J; bases not matched to a gene: 11. The CDR3, as DNA: TGTGCCAGCAGCTATAAAGCGGGAGGGCCGATGGAGACCCAGTACTTC. Its translation: CASSYKAGGPMETQYF.

This chain joins TRBV25-1 and TRBJ1-1, with D possibly matching TRBD1 (6 bases). The CDR3 sequence is 14 residues long. CDR1 is MGHDK and CDR2 is SYGVNS in the germline V gene. Trimming shortened V by 3 bases and J by 8 bases, and 16 bases separated the two germline ends. CDR3 residues: CASSDRAQGSEAFF. CDR3 bases: TGTGCCAGCAGTGATAGGGCACAGGGAAGCGAAGCTTTCTTT.

The rearrangement links TRBV7-2 to TRBJ2-2, with TRBD2 as a possible D gene (7 bases). The CDR3 contains 18 residues. Trimming took 1 base from V and 5 from J, leaving 20 bases between them. Looked up from germline, CDR1 is SGHTA and CDR2 is FQGNSA. The chain's CDR3 is CASSLVGGGLGRTGELFF. CDR3 DNA sequence: TGTGCCAGCAGCTTAGTAGGCGGGGGCTTGGGCAGAACCGGGGAGCTGTTTTTT.

The chain links TRBV10-2 to TRBJ2-7; a possible D gene is TRBD1 (6 bases). Germline assignment: CDR1 WSHSY and CDR2 SAAADI. The CDR3 runs 13 residues. Trimming pared 2 bases from V and 4 bases from J, leaving 9 bases between. The chain's CDR3 is CASSENRVYEQYF. The CDR3 nucleotides read TGCGCCAGCAGTGAGAACAGGGTTTACGAGCAGTACTTC.

The CDR3 sequence: CASLGLAGALAGELFF. The CDR3 DNA sequence: TGTGCCAGCCTCGGACTAGCGGGAGCCCTAGCCGGGGAGCTGTTTTTT. V usage is TRBV7-9 and J usage is TRBJ2-2, with 13 nucleotides matching TRBD2. This CDR3 spans 16 amino acids. The germline gives CDR1 SEHNR, CDR2 FQNEAQ (reference sequence). V lost 8 bases, J lost 6 bases, and 9 bases stayed unmatched.